These 26 T cell receptor beta chains share one sample of origin, sequenced in a study of identical twins. TCRdb itself ran the 5' RACE reads through MiXCR, one entry per CDR3 protein. The table includes roughly 720,000 distinct CDR3 sequences, roughly 20% detected once. These same data were also listed under a study on T cells expressing NK-cell markers.

Sequenced sample: PBMCs. These receptor sequences come from a young woman in good health.

This clonotype has more than one count but fewer than ten. This sequence joins TRBV7-2 and TRBJ2-7; perhaps TRBD1 as D (5 bases). Germline CDR1 reads SGHTA; CDR2 reads FQGNSA. CDR3 size: 15 residues. V lost 4 bases to trimming and J lost 4 bases, with 17 bases between them. CDR3 in DNA: TGTGCCAGCAGCTCCTCCTGGACATTAGGATACGAGCAGTACTTC. This encodes CASSSSWTLGYEQYF.

The chain couples TRBV30 to TRBJ2-1; TRBD2 matches at 13 bases. J was trimmed by 5 bases and V by 3 bases; bases with no gene match: 4. This CDR3 contains 15 residues. The germline V gene has CDR1 GTSNPN and CDR2 SVGIG (reference sequence). The CDR3 DNA reads as TGTGCCTGGAGCCAACTAGCGGGAGGGCACAATGAGCAGTTCTTC. It codes for CAWSQLAGGHNEQFF.

The genes are TRBV20-1 and TRBJ2-7; no reliable D call. From germline, CDR1 is DFQATT and CDR2 SNEGSKA (reference sequence). CDR3 length equals 10 residues. Trimming removed 6 bases from V and 2 bases from J, with 5 bases in between. CDR3: CSAGAYEQYF. CDR3 in DNA: TGCAGTGCGGGCGCCTACGAGCAGTACTTC.

This clonotype was seen many times. J is TRBJ1-4 and V is TRBV7-9, with 7 positions matching TRBD1. The CDR3 is 15 amino acids. The germline gives CDR1 SEHNR, CDR2 FQNEAQ (reference sequence). The V and J ends lost 3 bases and 5 bases, in that order; junction bases with no gene match: 6. CDR3 residues: CASSFGTAENEKLFF. The CDR3 nucleotides are TGTGCCAGCAGCTTTGGGACAGCAGAGAATGAAAAACTGTTTTTT.

In this sample, this clonotype turned up a few times. The chain carries TRBV7-6 and TRBJ2-5; 13 nucleotides line up with TRBD2. Per germline, CDR1 SGHVS and CDR2 FNYEAQ. The J segment lost 5 bases and the V segment lost 6 bases, leaving 6 bases of the junction unmatched. This CDR3 is 15 amino acids long. The CDR3 DNA is TGTGCCAGCAGGCAAGGACTAGCGGGAGAGGAGACCCAGTACTTC. As protein: CASRQGLAGEETQYF. The complete variable domain, with remaining parts taken from reference TRBV7-6 and TRBJ2-5, reads GAGVSQSPRYKVTKRGQDVALRCDPISGHVSLYWYRQALGQGPEFLTYFNYEAQQDKSGLPNDRFSAERPEGSISTLTIQRTEQRDSAMYRCASRQGLAGEETQYFGPGTRLLVL.

This clonotype was picked up a small number of times. The genes are TRBV5-1 and TRBJ2-7; 13 bases are shared with TRBD2. This CDR3 region has 15 residues. Germline assignment: CDR1 SGHRS and CDR2 YFSETQ. V trimming: 4 bases; J trimming: 3 bases; junction bases outside the gene matches: 4. In DNA form, the CDR3 reads TGCGCCAGCAGCCACACTAGCGGGAGGGTCTACGAGCAGTACTTC. This encodes CASSHTSGRVYEQYF.

This clonotype appeared a few times. The chain carries TRBV3-1 and TRBJ1-1; a weak D match, TRBD1 (6 bases). This CDR3 contains 15 residues. V was clipped by 1 base and J by 5 bases, with 14 bases between them. Germline CDR1 is LGHDT and CDR2 is YNNKEL (reference sequence). CDR3 residues: CASSQVDRKGTEAFF. CDR3 nucleotide sequence: TGTGCCAGCAGCCAAGTAGACAGGAAAGGTACTGAAGCTTTCTTT.

The chain recombines TRBV29-1 with TRBJ2-1, with TRBD2 identical over 7 bases. The ends lost 6 bases at V and 0 bases at J; junction bases unmatched: 2. CDR1 is SQVTM and CDR2 is ANQGSEA in the germline V gene. CDR3 size: 13 residues. The chain's CDR3 is CSVRGGSYNEQFF. CDR3 sequence (DNA): TGCAGCGTCCGCGGGGGCTCCTACAATGAGCAGTTCTTC.

The CDR3 DNA is TGCGCCAGCAGCCAAGATCAAAGGGGGCGGACTATTAATGAAAAACTGTTTTTT. Amino acid sequence: CASSQDQRGRTINEKLFF. This sequence joins TRBV4-3 and TRBJ1-4; 7 positions agree with TRBD1. Germline values: CDR1 LGHNA, CDR2 YSLEER. Trimming took 0 bases from V and 4 from J; bases not matched to a gene: 11. This CDR3 contains 18 residues.

This clonotype was seen more than once but under ten times. The V and J genes are TRBV10-1 and TRBJ2-3; 9 positions agree with TRBD2. CDR1 is WNHNN, CDR2 SYGVQD, per germline (reference sequence). Trimming cost V 5 bases and J 3 bases; bases outside gene matches: 9. This CDR3 spans 16 amino acids. The CDR3 region is CASSKDLSGGTDTQYF. The CDR3 nucleotides are TGCGCCAGCAGTAAAGACCTTAGCGGGGGAACAGATACGCAGTATTTT.

The chain is built from TRBV12-3 or TRBV12-4 and TRBJ2-7; 7 positions agree with TRBD1. The CDR3 extends over 15 amino acids. The trim removed 7 bases at V and 2 bases at J, leaving 11 bases unmatched. CDR3 region: CASTKVGTATYEQYF. In DNA form, the CDR3 reads TGTGCCAGCACCAAAGTAGGGACAGCGACCTACGAGCAGTACTTC.

There are a few counts of this clonotype. V usage is TRBV6-5 and J usage is TRBJ2-3, with D uncertain. This CDR3 is built from 15 residues. The germline gives CDR1 MNHEY, CDR2 SVGAGI. Trimming left V 2 bases short and J 2 bases short, with 11 bases between. The CDR3 loop is CASSYTADFTDTQYF. The CDR3 DNA follows: TGTGCCAGCAGTTACACGGCGGATTTCACAGATACGCAGTATTTT.

This clonotype was recorded many times. J is TRBJ2-1 and V is TRBV7-2; 7 bases line up with TRBD2. There are 15 residues in the CDR3. Germline V gene sequence: CDR1 SGHTA, CDR2 FQGNSA. V lost 5 bases and J lost 0; bases outside the gene matches: 4. CDR3 region: CASSPRGSSYNEQFF. The CDR3 bases are TGTGCCAGCAGCCCGCGCGGGAGCTCCTACAATGAGCAGTTCTTC.

The chain recombines TRBV9 with TRBJ2-1; 8 bases are shared with TRBD2. V lost 0 bases to trimming and J lost 6 bases; unmatched junction nucleotides: 5. CDR1 and CDR2 (germline): SGDLS, YYNGEE. The CDR3 is 15 amino acids. The CDR3 DNA reads as TGTGCCAGCAGCGTAGTCCCAAGCGGGAGCAATGAGCAGTTCTTC. Protein sequence: CASSVVPSGSNEQFF.

The CDR3 DNA reads as TGTGCCATCAGTGAGTCAAGGGGCACCTTAAGCTACACTGAAGCTTTCTTT. Amino acids: CAISESRGTLSYTEAFF. This sequence joins TRBV10-3 and TRBJ1-1; D is perhaps TRBD1 (5 bases). Germline V gene sequence: CDR1 ENHRY, CDR2 SYGVKD. This CDR3 comprises 17 residues. V gave up 0 bases and J gave up 3 bases, with 17 bases separating them.

This clonotype was found a few times. The chain is built from TRBV12-3 or TRBV12-4 and TRBJ2-1; D is perhaps TRBD2 (5 bases). Trimming stripped 6 bases from V and 6 bases from J, with 21 bases between. The CDR3 consists of 16 residues. The CDR3 nucleotides are TGTGCCAGCAGCCCGTCAGCGGAGGAGCTTGTCAATGAGCAGTTCTTC. It codes for CASSPSAEELVNEQFF.

In this sample, this clonotype turned up a few times. The V and J genes are TRBV3-1 and TRBJ2-1; TRBD2 matches at 12 bases. In germline, CDR1 is LGHDT, CDR2 YNNKEL (reference sequence). This CDR3 has 19 residues. V was pared by 4 bases and J by 4 bases, with 14 bases of the junction left unmatched. The CDR3 region has the DNA TGTGCCAGCAGCCCCTTCAGGGGACTAGCGGGCAAATCTTACAATGAGCAGTTCTTC. This codes for CASSPFRGLAGKSYNEQFF.

This clonotype has only a few counts. The V call is TRBV7-9, the J call TRBJ2-5; tentatively, D is TRBD1 (6 bases). V was cut by 2 bases and J by 2 bases, with 15 bases left in between. Germline V gene lookup returns CDR1 SEHNR and CDR2 FQNEAQ (reference sequence). The CDR3 sequence is 16 residues long. In DNA form, the CDR3 reads TGTGCCAGCAGCTTACGGCGGACAGACAAACAAGAGACCCAGTACTTC. It is translated as CASSLRRTDKQETQYF.

This CDR3 reads CASSFERVETQYF. The CDR3 nucleotides read TGTGCCAGCAGTTTCGAGCGGGTGGAGACCCAGTACTTC. V usage is TRBV12-3 or TRBV12-4 and J usage is TRBJ2-5; perhaps TRBD2 as D (6 bases). V gave up 3 bases and J gave up 5 bases, with 10 bases separating them. This CDR3 has 13 residues.

V usage is TRBV18 and J usage is TRBJ2-7; D possibly corresponds to TRBD2 (6 bases). The CDR3 extends over 13 amino acids. Germline V gene data show CDR1 as KGHSH and CDR2 as LQKENI. V lost 6 bases, J lost 3 bases, and 12 bases lay in between. CDR3 residues: CASSARRDYEQYF. CDR3 coding DNA: TGTGCCAGCTCGGCTAGGCGGGACTACGAGCAGTACTTC.

V gene TRBV5-1 combines with J gene TRBJ2-7; 10 bases are a match to TRBD2. Germline V gives CDR1 SGHRS, CDR2 YFSETQ. This CDR3 comprises 15 residues. The junction had 8 bases not matched to a gene; V was cut back by 5 bases and J by 3 bases. CDR3: CASSRGLAEDYEQYF. Written as DNA, the CDR3 is TGCGCCAGCAGTCGAGGACTAGCGGAAGACTACGAGCAGTACTTC.

The table lists this clonotype with many counts. V usage is TRBV12-3 or TRBV12-4 and J usage is TRBJ1-2; D may be TRBD1 (5 bases). The CDR3 runs to 14 residues. V shed 7 bases and J shed 4 bases, with 16 bases lying between them. In DNA form, the CDR3 reads TGTGCCAGCAATCCCTCCAGGGAAGGCTATGGCTACACCTTC. This sequence encodes CASNPSREGYGYTF.

This clonotype has just a few counts. V is TRBV12-3 or TRBV12-4 and J is TRBJ2-7; 7 positions agree with TRBD2. The CDR3 loop spans 14 amino acids. V lost 6 bases, J lost 5 bases, and 10 bases stayed unmatched. CDR3 coding DNA: TGTGCCAGCAGCGTGTCGCGGGAGCTCGACGAGCAGTACTTC. Amino acid sequence: CASSVSRELDEQYF.

This chain uses TRBV29-1 with TRBJ2-7, with TRBD1 identical over 9 bases. Germline V lookup: CDR1 SQVTM, CDR2 ANQGSEA. The CDR3 spans 12 residues. The V segment lost 7 bases and the J segment 5 bases; nucleotides outside the gene matches: 6. Written as DNA, the CDR3 is TGCAGCGCTGGACAGGGGATACACGAGCAGTACTTC. It is translated as CSAGQGIHEQYF.

This clonotype was counted many times. The chain recombines TRBV12-3 or TRBV12-4 with TRBJ2-7; maybe TRBD1 (5 bases). The CDR3 runs 14 residues. V was trimmed by 1 base and J by 0 bases, leaving 7 bases between them. CDR3 bases: TGTGCCAGCAGTTTAGGGGGCGTCTCCTACGAGCAGTACTTC. It translates to CASSLGGVSYEQYF.

This clonotype was observed at least ten times. The V and J genes are TRBV7-9 and TRBJ1-5, with D unclear. V lost 2 bases and J 6 bases, leaving 5 bases between the germline ends. Germline CDR1 is SEHNR and CDR2 is FQNEAQ (reference sequence). The length of the CDR3 is 12 residues. This chain's CDR3 is CASSLPRQPQHF. The CDR3 DNA reads as TGTGCCAGCAGCTTACCCCGTCAGCCCCAGCATTTT.